This entry lists 9 T cell receptor beta chains sequenced from one sample in a study of cytomegalovirus exposure and HLA in healthy donors (dated by TCRdb to about 2017). Libraries were built with the immunoSEQ multiplex PCR assay. The multiplex PCR relied on a mix of 60 forward primers for TCR Vbeta segments and 13 reverse primers for TCR Jbeta segments. The table comes from immuneACCESS by way of TCRdb, which keeps in-frame sequences with V and J called. Part of the clones is missing from these tables; in studies checked, under half for an unresolved V gene and the rest for unknown reasons. Recorded for this sample are more than 85,000 clones; 77% of them occurred a single time. In total, the top ten clones hold approximately 8% of the sample. The sequenced sample consisted of PBMCs. These receptor sequences come from a female donor in good health and CMV-seronegative.

V is TRBV30 and J is TRBJ1-5; D not certain. The ends were cut back, 2 bases at V and 3 bases at J, with 8 bases in the middle. The length of the CDR3 is 13 residues. Germline CDR1 reads GTSNPN; CDR2 reads SVGIG (reference sequence). CDR3 nucleotides: TGTGCCTGGAGTTATAGAAACAATCAGCCCCAGCATTTT. Residues: CAWSYRNNQPQHF.

The gene calls are TRBV7-9 and TRBJ1-1; possibly TRBD1 for D (5 bases). The germline gives CDR1 SEHNR, CDR2 FQNEAQ (reference sequence). The V and J ends lost 5 bases and 1 base respectively, with 20 bases between them. This CDR3 comprises 17 residues. The CDR3 bases are TGTGCCAGCAGCGTCGTCCGCATCGGGGGTTCGAACACTGAAGCTTTCTTT. It translates to CASSVVRIGGSNTEAFF.

The chain is built from TRBV9 and TRBJ2-5, with D perhaps TRBD1 (6 bases). V lost 3 bases, J lost 4 bases, and 16 bases lay in between. There are 15 residues in the CDR3. CDR1 SGDLS and CDR2 YYNGEE come from the germline V gene. The CDR3 reads CASSAGGQGIETQYF. The CDR3 nucleotides are TGTGCCAGCAGCGCTGGGGGCCAGGGGATAGAGACCCAGTACTTC.

This clone has only a few counts. The chain links TRBV6-1 to TRBJ2-7, with D uncertain. The CDR3 consists of 15 residues. Trimming removed 2 bases from V and 2 bases from J, with 13 bases in between. CDR1 and CDR2 from the germline V gene are MNHNS and SASEGT. The CDR3: CASSELQFQPYEQYF. DNA for the CDR3: TGTGCCAGCAGTGAATTACAGTTTCAGCCCTACGAGCAGTACTTC.

J is TRBJ2-2 and V is TRBV27; 7 bases are a match to TRBD1. This CDR3 contains 15 residues. The germline V gene has CDR1 MNHEY and CDR2 SMNVEV (reference sequence). Losses at the gene ends were 5 bases for V and 6 bases for J; bases not matched to a gene: 9. The CDR3 nucleotides are TGTGCCAGCAGTCCTAGGATTGGACAGGCCGGGGAGCTGTTTTTT. Protein product: CASSPRIGQAGELFF.

The V and J genes are TRBV6-6 and TRBJ2-5; D is possibly TRBD1 (6 bases). With the DNA end fitting TRBJ2-7 better, the J assignment may be wrong. Looked up from germline, CDR1 is MNHNY and CDR2 is SVGAGI (reference sequence). The length of the CDR3 is 15 residues. CDR3 in DNA: TGTGCCAGCAGTTACACTACAGGGAGCTCCTACGAGCAGTACTTC. Protein sequence: CASSYTTGSSYEQYF.

The chain uses TRBV19 and TRBJ1-1; weak D call: TRBD1 (6 bases). Trimming stripped 3 bases from V and 1 base from J, with 12 bases between. The germline CDR1 and CDR2 sequences are LNHDA and SQIVND (reference sequence). The CDR3 sequence is 15 residues long. As DNA, the CDR3 is TGTGCCAGTAGTATTGTCCTGACAGGGAACACTGAAGCTTTCTTT. Translating gives CASSIVLTGNTEAFF.

The rearrangement joins TRBV14 to TRBJ1-3; D unresolved. Trimming cost V 4 bases and J 0 bases, with 10 bases left between them. The germline CDR1 and CDR2 sequences are SGHDN and FVKESK. CDR3 size: 15 residues. The CDR3 coding sequence is TGTGCCAGCAGCCCTTTCAGAGGCTCTGGAAACACCATATATTTT. Translated: CASSPFRGSGNTIYF.

The rearrangement joins TRBV6-5 to TRBJ1-1; D may be TRBD1 (5 bases). Germline V gene sequence: CDR1 MNHEY, CDR2 SVGAGI. The CDR3 covers 13 residues. V was pared by 5 bases and J by 5 bases, with 12 bases between. The DNA of the CDR3 is TGTGCCAGCAGTGAAGCCGGGGGAACTGAAGCTTTCTTT. Protein: CASSEAGGTEAFF.